These 24 T cell receptor beta chains originate from one sample sequenced in a study of blood T cell repertoires in COVID-19. Libraries were prepared by immunoSEQ multiplex PCR; TCRdb keeps only in-frame clonotypes and omits some of them. The sample records about 380,000 clones, 88% being singletons. Source material: PBMCs or T cells enriched from blood (not recorded which). These receptors all stem from a woman between 18 and 30 years old who had recovered from COVID-19.

The chain couples TRBV19 to TRBJ2-3; 11 positions match TRBD1. Germline V CDR1 and CDR2: LNHDA, SQIVND (reference sequence). Trimming removed 6 bases from V and 4 bases from J; junction bases left unmatched: 3. This CDR3 contains 14 residues. The CDR3 DNA follows: TGTGCCAGTAGCCGGGGACAGGGGGCAGATACGCAGTATTTT. Amino acids: CASSRGQGADTQYF.

The chain carries TRBV3-1 (or the pseudogene TRBV3-2) and TRBJ1-5, with 9 bases that match TRBD1. The CDR3 has 15 amino acids. Germline V gene sequence: CDR1 LGHDT, CDR2 YNNKEL (reference sequence). Trimming at V came to 4 bases and at J to 4 bases, leaving 5 bases not matched to a gene. As DNA, the CDR3 is TGTGCCAGCAGCCTCACGGACAGGGGAAATCAGCCCCAGCATTTT. Encoded protein: CASSLTDRGNQPQHF.

This sequence joins TRBV5-1 and TRBJ1-2; D is unclear. The CDR3 runs to 13 residues. V gave up 4 bases and J gave up 4 bases, with 11 bases separating them. The germline V gene encodes CDR1 SGHRS and CDR2 YFSETQ. CDR3 residues: CASSEARTYGYTF. In DNA, the CDR3 is TGCGCCAGCAGCGAGGCCCGCACCTATGGCTACACCTTC.

The chain is built from TRBV12-3 or TRBV12-4 and TRBJ2-5; D gene uncertain. The CDR3 runs 12 residues. Trimming removed 3 bases from V and 4 bases from J, with 6 bases in between. CDR3 DNA: TGTGCCAGCAGTTTCTCCCCAGAGACCCAGTACTTC. Its protein product is CASSFSPETQYF.

V gene TRBV5-4 combines with J gene TRBJ1-6; D is perhaps TRBD1 (6 bases). This CDR3 is 15 amino acids long. Germline CDR1 and CDR2: SGHNT and YYREEE (reference sequence). V lost 0 bases and J 7 bases, leaving 11 bases between the germline ends. CDR3 sequence (DNA): TGTGCCAGCAGCTTGGAGTCAGGGGCGAATTCACCCCTCCACTTT. This codes for CASSLESGANSPLHF.

The chain joins TRBV30 to TRBJ1-1; D not resolved. This CDR3 has 11 residues. Trimming took off 1 base at V and 10 bases at J, with 10 bases between the two ends. The germline V gene encodes CDR1 GTSNPN and CDR2 SVGIG (reference sequence). The CDR3 is CAWSDRQGAFF. In DNA, the CDR3 is TGTGCCTGGAGTGACCGACAAGGAGCTTTCTTT.

The genes are TRBV6-4 and TRBJ1-4; possible D gene TRBD1, 5 bases. Trimming took 6 bases from V and 8 from J, leaving 13 bases between them. The CDR3 sequence is 13 residues long. Germline values: CDR1 MRHNA, CDR2 SNTAGT. The CDR3 DNA is TGTGCCAGCAGCCCGGGACTTGGGGAAAAACTGTTTTTT. Translation: CASSPGLGEKLFF.

This clone was picked up a small number of times. This chain links TRBV28 with TRBJ1-2, with 7 bases aligning to TRBD1. Trimming at V came to 1 base and at J to 4 bases, leaving 6 bases not matched to a gene. The CDR3 sequence is 15 residues long. Germline V gives CDR1 MDHEN, CDR2 SYDVKM. Here the CDR3 DNA reads TGTGCCAGCAGTTTATATTACAGGGGAGGCTATGGCTACACCTTC. It codes for CASSLYYRGGYGYTF.

The rearrangement uses TRBV2 and TRBJ1-4; maybe TRBD1 (6 bases). Germline CDR1 and CDR2: SNHLY and FYNNEI. Trimming stripped 0 bases from V and 3 bases from J, with 14 bases between. This CDR3 is built from 17 residues. The CDR3 DNA sequence: TGTGCCAGCAGTGAAGCCGGGCGGGGGGGCGCTAATGAAAAACTGTTTTTT. Protein sequence: CASSEAGRGGANEKLFF.

This clone occurred once. The chain uses TRBV2 and TRBJ2-2; D might be TRBD1 (5 bases). From germline, CDR1 is SNHLY and CDR2 FYNNEI. V lost 6 bases, J lost 2 bases, and 19 bases lay in between. The CDR3 contains 17 residues. CDR3 region: CASSEMVWTRNTGELFF. The CDR3 region has the DNA TGTGCCAGCAGCGAAATGGTGTGGACAAGAAACACCGGGGAGCTGTTTTTT.

V gene TRBV6-5 combines with J gene TRBJ2-5; 9 bases map to TRBD1. The CDR3 consists of 14 residues. CDR1 is MNHEY and CDR2 is SVGAGI in the germline V gene. V was pared by 6 bases and J by 5 bases, with 7 bases of the junction left unmatched. CDR3 coding DNA: TGTGCCAGCAGCTACACAGGGGGCCCGGAGACCCAGTACTTC. It translates to CASSYTGGPETQYF.

J is TRBJ1-4 and V is TRBV13; TRBD1 matches at 9 bases. CDR1 is PRHDT, CDR2 FYEKMQ, per germline (reference sequence). There are 17 residues in the CDR3. J was trimmed by 0 bases and V by 3 bases; bases with no gene match: 5. CDR3 DNA: TGTGCCAGCAGCTTCAGGACAGGGGAAGCAACTAATGAAAAACTGTTTTTT. Its translation is CASSFRTGEATNEKLFF. Complete variable domain (other parts from reference TRBV13 and TRBJ1-4): AAGVIQSPRHLIKEKRETATLKCYPIPRHDTVYWYQQGPGQDPQFLISFYEKMQSDKGSIPDRFSAQQFSDYHSELNMSSLELGDSALYFCASSFRTGEATNEKLFFGSGTQLSVL.

This clone has just a few counts. The chain employs TRBV27 and TRBJ1-5, with 10 bases fitting TRBD1. Germline V CDR1 and CDR2: MNHEY, SMNVEV (reference sequence). J was trimmed by 5 bases and V by 1 base; bases with no gene match: 8. The CDR3 contains 17 residues. The CDR3 protein is CASSLFPDRGFHQPQHF. The CDR3 bases are TGTGCCAGCAGTTTATTCCCGGACAGGGGGTTCCATCAGCCCCAGCATTTT.

This clone occurred once. This sequence joins TRBV10-3 and TRBJ1-5, with TRBD1 matching 9 bases. CDR1 ENHRY and CDR2 SYGVKD come from the germline V gene. Germline trimming cut 6 bases from V and 3 bases from J; bases unmatched to any gene: 9. This CDR3 region has 16 residues. Here the CDR3 reads CAISKTDRGYNQPQHF. CDR3 in DNA: TGTGCCATCAGCAAGACGGACAGGGGTTACAATCAGCCCCAGCATTTT.

This clone was recorded only once. The chain is built from TRBV7-8 and TRBJ2-1, with a possible D match to TRBD2 (6 bases). This CDR3 comprises 16 residues. From germline, CDR1 is SGHVS and CDR2 FQNEAQ. The germline V and J ends were trimmed by 5 bases and 4 bases, with 18 bases remaining between them. The CDR3 loop is CASSPPGVTVYNEQFF. The CDR3 bases are TGTGCCAGCAGCCCGCCGGGAGTAACAGTTTACAATGAGCAGTTCTTC.

This clone has only a few counts. V and J are TRBV19 and TRBJ1-1; D remains unclear. The V gene lost 7 bases and the J gene lost 0 bases, with 21 bases spanning the gap. The CDR3 contains 17 residues. Per the germline V gene, CDR1 is LNHDA and CDR2 is SQIVND (reference sequence). CDR3 in DNA: TGTGCCAGTAAAAGGAGGAGGAGTTCGGTTGTGAACACTGAAGCTTTCTTT. Protein product: CASKRRRSSVVNTEAFF.

The V and J genes are TRBV5-1 and TRBJ2-7, with TRBD1 matching 8 bases. V shed 4 bases and J 4 bases; nucleotides not matched to a gene: 7. This CDR3 is built from 14 residues. The V gene's germline CDR1 is SGHRS and CDR2 YFSETQ. The chain's CDR3 is CASSEQTGAYEQYF. The CDR3, as DNA: TGCGCCAGCAGCGAACAGACAGGGGCATACGAGCAGTACTTC. Filled out from reference TRBV5-1 and TRBJ2-7, the complete variable domain reads KAGVTQTPRYLIKTRGQQVTLSCSPISGHRSVSWYQQTPGQGLQFLFEYFSETQRNKGNFPGRFSGRQFSNSRSEMNVSTLELGDSALYLCASSEQTGAYEQYFGPGTRLTVT.

The chain joins TRBV23-1 to TRBJ1-5, with TRBD1 matching 10 bases. TRBV23-1 belongs to the ORF category, with a function that is uncertain. J gave up 6 bases and V 3 bases, and 14 bases lay outside the gene matches. This CDR3 contains 18 residues. This CDR3 is CASSHLDRGRRKSQPQHF. The CDR3 nucleotides are TGCGCCAGCAGTCATCTCGACAGGGGGCGAAGAAAAAGTCAGCCCCAGCATTTT.

V usage is TRBV30 and J usage is TRBJ1-2, with D possibly being TRBD1 (5 bases). Trimming pared 4 bases from V and 1 base from J, leaving 16 bases between. This CDR3 has 15 residues. Germline V gene lookup returns CDR1 GTSNPN and CDR2 SVGIG (reference sequence). CDR3 sequence: CAWTTQGSLNYGYTF. The DNA of the CDR3 is TGTGCCTGGACTACCCAGGGATCCCTTAACTATGGCTACACCTTC.

The chain combines TRBV3-1 (or the pseudogene TRBV3-2) with TRBJ2-5; 14 positions match TRBD2. With V trimmed by 3 bases and J by 2 bases, 5 bases remained unmatched. The CDR3 has 17 amino acids. Germline V gives CDR1 LGHDT, CDR2 YNNKEL (reference sequence). CDR3 region: CASSQGLAGEGQETQYF. CDR3 sequence (DNA): TGTGCCAGCAGCCAGGGACTAGCGGGGGAGGGGCAAGAGACCCAGTACTTC.

The chain uses TRBV12-3 or TRBV12-4 and TRBJ2-7; tentative D call: TRBD2 (5 bases). The CDR3 covers 12 residues. V was clipped by 6 bases and J by 12 bases, with 18 bases between them. CDR3 protein: CASSPPAASPYF. CDR3 in DNA: TGTGCCAGCAGCCCCCCAGCGGCAAGTCCGTACTTC.

This clone occurred a few times. This chain links TRBV25-1 with TRBJ2-3; perhaps TRBD2 as D (5 bases). The V and J ends lost 10 bases and 7 bases respectively, with 12 bases between them. Germline V lookup: CDR1 MGHDK, CDR2 SYGVNS. CDR3 length equals 11 residues. The CDR3 nucleotides read TGTGCCACGGAGGCGAGGAATACGCAGTATTTT. This sequence encodes CATEARNTQYF.

Only a few counts were recorded for this clone. This specimen includes other DNA sequences encoding the same CDR3. The V call is TRBV5-1, the J call TRBJ1-5, with 8 bases identical to TRBD1. This CDR3 spans 14 amino acids. J lost 2 bases, V lost 4 bases, and 2 bases had no gene match. Germline V gene data show CDR1 as SGHRS and CDR2 as YFSETQ. CDR3: CASSPGQGNQPQHF. CDR3 DNA sequence: TGCGCCAGCAGCCCGGGACAGGGCAATCAGCCCCAGCATTTT. Full variable domain (rest looked up from reference TRBV5-1 and TRBJ1-5): KAGVTQTPRYLIKTRGQQVTLSCSPISGHRSVSWYQQTPGQGLQFLFEYFSETQRNKGNFPGRFSGRQFSNSRSEMNVSTLELGDSALYLCASSPGQGNQPQHFGDGTRLSIL.

This chain connects TRBV11-2 to TRBJ2-1; perhaps TRBD2 as D (7 bases). Germline V gene lookup returns CDR1 SGHAT and CDR2 FQNNGV. The CDR3 is made up of 16 amino acids. Trimming pared 5 bases from V and 7 bases from J, leaving 21 bases between. CDR3 DNA: TGTGCCAGCAGCCCCCGGGGGGCCGCCAGCATTAATGAGCAGTTCTTC. It is translated as CASSPRGAASINEQFF.